This TCR beta chain was found in a study of siplizumab effects on memory and regulatory T cells. General study results and limits: Among alloreactive clones, only a minor fraction mapped to unstimulated subsets. Apparently more diverse than memory cells, naive T cells also seemed major alloresponse contributors. No functional test confirmed suppression by proliferating siplizumab-culture Tregs.

Germline V CDR1 and CDR2: SNHLY, FYNNEI. This CDR3 is built from 12 residues. Trimming cost V 10 bases and J 1 base, with 10 bases left between them. Libraries were prepared by immunoSEQ multiplex PCR; TCRdb keeps only in-frame clonotypes and omits some of them. The table has more than 90,000 clones, just under 95% seen once; the top ten hold 1% to 1.5%. Notes on this clone: No antigen is known for it.

This receptor was identified in a human donor in good health. The chain is built from TRBV2 and TRBJ2-5; the D gene could be TRBD1 or TRBD2 (5 bases each). What was sequenced was non-Treg CD4+ T cells sorted from blood. The DNA of the CDR3 is TGTGCCACCAGGGACCTCCAAGAGACCCAGTACTTC. As protein: CATRDLQETQYF.